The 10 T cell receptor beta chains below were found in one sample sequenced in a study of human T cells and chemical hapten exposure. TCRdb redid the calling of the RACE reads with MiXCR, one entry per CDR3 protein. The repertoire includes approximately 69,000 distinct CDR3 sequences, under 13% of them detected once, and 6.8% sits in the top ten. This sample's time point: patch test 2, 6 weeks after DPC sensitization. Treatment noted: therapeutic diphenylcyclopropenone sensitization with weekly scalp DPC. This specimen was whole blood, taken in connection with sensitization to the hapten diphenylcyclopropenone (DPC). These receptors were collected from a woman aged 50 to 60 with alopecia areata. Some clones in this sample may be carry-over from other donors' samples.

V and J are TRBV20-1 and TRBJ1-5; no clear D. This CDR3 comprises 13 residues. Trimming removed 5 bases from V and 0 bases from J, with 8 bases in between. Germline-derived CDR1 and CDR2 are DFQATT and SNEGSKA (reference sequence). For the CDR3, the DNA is TGCAGTGCTGTGCCTGTTAGCAATCAGCCCCAGCATTTT. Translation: CSAVPVSNQPQHF.

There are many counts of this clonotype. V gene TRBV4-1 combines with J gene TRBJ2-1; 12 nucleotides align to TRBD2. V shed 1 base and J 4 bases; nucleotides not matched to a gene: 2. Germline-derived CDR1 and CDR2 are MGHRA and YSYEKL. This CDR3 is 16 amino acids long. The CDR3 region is CASSQAGLAGYNEQFF. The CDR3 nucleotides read TGCGCCAGCAGCCAAGCCGGACTAGCGGGATACAATGAGCAGTTCTTC.

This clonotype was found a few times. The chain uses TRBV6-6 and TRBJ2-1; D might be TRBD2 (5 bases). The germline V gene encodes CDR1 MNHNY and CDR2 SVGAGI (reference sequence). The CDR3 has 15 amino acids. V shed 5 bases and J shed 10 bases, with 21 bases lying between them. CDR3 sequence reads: CASSADNQVEGEQFF. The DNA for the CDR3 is TGTGCCAGCAGTGCCGATAATCAGGTAGAGGGAGAGCAGTTCTTC.

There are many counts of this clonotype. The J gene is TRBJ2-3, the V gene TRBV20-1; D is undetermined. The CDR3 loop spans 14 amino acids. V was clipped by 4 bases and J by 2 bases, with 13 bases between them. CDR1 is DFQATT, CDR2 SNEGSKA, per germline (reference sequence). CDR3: CSATAPVATDTQYF. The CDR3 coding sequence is TGCAGTGCTACCGCCCCTGTAGCCACAGATACGCAGTATTTT.

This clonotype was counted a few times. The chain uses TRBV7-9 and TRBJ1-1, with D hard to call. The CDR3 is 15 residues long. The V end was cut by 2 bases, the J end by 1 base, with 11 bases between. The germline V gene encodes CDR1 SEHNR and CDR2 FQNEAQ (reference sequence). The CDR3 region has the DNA TGTGCCAGCAGCTTACTTACAGTGCCGAACACTGAAGCTTTCTTT. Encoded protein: CASSLLTVPNTEAFF.

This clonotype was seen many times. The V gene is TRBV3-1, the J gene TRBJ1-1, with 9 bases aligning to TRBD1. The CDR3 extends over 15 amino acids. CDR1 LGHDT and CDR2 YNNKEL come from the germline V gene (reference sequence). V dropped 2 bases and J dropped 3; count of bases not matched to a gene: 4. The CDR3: CASSQYRGRHTEAFF. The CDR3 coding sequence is TGTGCCAGCAGCCAATACAGGGGGCGGCACACTGAAGCTTTCTTT. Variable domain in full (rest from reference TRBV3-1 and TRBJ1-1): DTAVSQTPKYLVTQMGNDKSIKCEQNLGHDTMYWYKQDSKKFLKIMFSYNNKELIINETVPNRFSPKSPDKAHLNLHINSLELGDSAVYFCASSQYRGRHTEAFFGQGTRLTVV.

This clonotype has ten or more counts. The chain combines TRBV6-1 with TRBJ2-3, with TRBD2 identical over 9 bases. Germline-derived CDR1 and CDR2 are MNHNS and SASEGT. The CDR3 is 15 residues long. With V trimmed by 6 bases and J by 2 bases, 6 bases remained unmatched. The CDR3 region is CASSDSSGNTDTQYF. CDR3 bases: TGTGCCAGCAGCGATTCTAGCGGGAACACAGATACGCAGTATTTT.

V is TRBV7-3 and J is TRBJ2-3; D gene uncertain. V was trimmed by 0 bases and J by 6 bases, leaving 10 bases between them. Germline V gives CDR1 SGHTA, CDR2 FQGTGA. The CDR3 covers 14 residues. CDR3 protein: CASSLTTLGDTQYF. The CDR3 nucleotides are TGTGCCAGCAGCTTAACGACCCTCGGGGATACGCAGTATTTT. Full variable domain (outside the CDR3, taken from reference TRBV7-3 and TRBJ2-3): GAGVSQTPSNKVTEKGKYVELRCDPISGHTALYWYRQSLGQGPEFLIYFQGTGAADDSGLPNDRFFAVRPEGSVSTLKIQRTERGDSAVYLCASSLTTLGDTQYFGPGTRLTVL.

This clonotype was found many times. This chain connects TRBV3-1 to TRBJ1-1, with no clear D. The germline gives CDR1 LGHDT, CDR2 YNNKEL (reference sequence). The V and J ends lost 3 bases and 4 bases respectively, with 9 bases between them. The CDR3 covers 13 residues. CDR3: CASSQSDFTEAFF. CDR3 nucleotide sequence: TGTGCCAGCAGCCAGTCAGACTTCACTGAAGCTTTCTTT.

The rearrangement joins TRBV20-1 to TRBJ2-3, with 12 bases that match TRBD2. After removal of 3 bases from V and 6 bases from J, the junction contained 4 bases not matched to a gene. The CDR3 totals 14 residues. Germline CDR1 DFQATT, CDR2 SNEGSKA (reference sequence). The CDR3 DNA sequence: TGCAGTGCTAGGACTAGCGGGAGAGGGGATACGCAGTATTTT. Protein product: CSARTSGRGDTQYF.